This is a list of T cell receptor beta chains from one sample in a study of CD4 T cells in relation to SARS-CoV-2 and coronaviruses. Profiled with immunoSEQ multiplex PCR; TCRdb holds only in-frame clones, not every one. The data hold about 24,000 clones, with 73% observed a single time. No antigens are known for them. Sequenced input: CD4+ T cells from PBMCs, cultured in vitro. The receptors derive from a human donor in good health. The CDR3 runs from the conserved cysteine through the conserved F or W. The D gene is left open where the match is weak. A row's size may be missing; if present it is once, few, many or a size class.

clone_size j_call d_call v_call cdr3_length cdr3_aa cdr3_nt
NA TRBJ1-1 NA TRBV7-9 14 CASNLQQGNTEAFF TGTGCCAGCAACTTACAACAGGGGAACACTGAAGCTTTCTTT
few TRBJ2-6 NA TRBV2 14 CASGPGTGANVLTF TGTGCCAGTGGCCCCGGTACTGGGGCCAACGTCCTGACTTTC
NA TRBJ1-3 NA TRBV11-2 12 CASSPLSGTIYF TGTGCCAGCAGCCCGCTCTCCGGCACCATATATTTT
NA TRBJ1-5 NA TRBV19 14 CASSMRYSNQPQHF TGTGCCAGTAGTATGAGGTATAGCAATCAGCCCCAGCATTTT
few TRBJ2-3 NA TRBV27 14 CASSRLDRTDTQYF TGTGCCAGCAGTAGGCTAGACCGCACAGATACGCAGTATTTT
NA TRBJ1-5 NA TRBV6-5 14 CASRPRTGSQPQHF TGTGCCAGCAGACCCAGAACAGGGAGTCAGCCCCAGCATTTT
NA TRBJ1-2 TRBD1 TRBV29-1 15 CSVEVSGQDSYGYTF TGCAGCGTTGAGGTCTCGGGACAGGATAGTTATGGCTACACCTTC
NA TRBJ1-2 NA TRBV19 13 CASSALLTYGYTF TGTGCCAGTAGTGCGCTGCTGACCTATGGCTACACCTTC
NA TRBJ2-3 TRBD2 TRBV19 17 CASSFTSGSRGTDTQYF TGTGCCAGTAGTTTTACTAGCGGGAGCCGCGGCACAGATACGCAGTATTTT
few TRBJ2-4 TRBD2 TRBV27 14 CASPWTSGKNIQYF TGTGCCAGCCCATGGACTAGCGGGAAAAACATTCAGTACTTC
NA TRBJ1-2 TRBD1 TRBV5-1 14 CASSSGQDPGGYTF TGCGCCAGCAGCTCCGGACAGGACCCGGGGGGCTACACCTTC
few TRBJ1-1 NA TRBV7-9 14 CASSLSQGNTEAFF TGTGCCAGCAGCTTATCGCAGGGGAACACTGAAGCTTTCTTT
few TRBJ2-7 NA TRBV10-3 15 CAISVSPGANYEQYF TGTGCCATCAGTGTCTCCCCGGGAGCTAACTACGAGCAGTACTTC
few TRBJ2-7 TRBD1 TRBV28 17 CASSLYSVRQGPYEQYF TGTGCCAGCAGTTTGTATAGTGTGAGACAGGGTCCCTACGAGCAGTACTTC
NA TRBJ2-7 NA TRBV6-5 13 CASTLSRVGEQYF TGTGCCAGCACCCTGAGCCGGGTGGGCGAGCAGTACTTC
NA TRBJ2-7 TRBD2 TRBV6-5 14 CASNGLAGLGEQYF TGTGCCAGCAACGGACTAGCGGGACTTGGGGAGCAGTACTTC
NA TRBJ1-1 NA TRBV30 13 CAWSTGMNTEAFF TGTGCCTGGAGTACGGGGATGAACACTGAAGCTTTCTTT
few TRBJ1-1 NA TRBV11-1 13 CASSLQRDTEAFF TGTGCCAGCAGCTTACAGAGGGACACTGAAGCTTTCTTT
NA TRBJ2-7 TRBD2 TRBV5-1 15 CASSLAGARFGWQYF TGCGCCAGCAGTCTAGCGGGAGCTAGGTTTGGATGGCAGTACTTC
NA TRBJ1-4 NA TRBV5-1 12 CASSELNEKLFF TGCGCCAGCAGCGAACTAAATGAAAAACTGTTTTTT
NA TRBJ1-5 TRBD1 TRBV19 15 CASKERRGPNQPQHF TGTGCCAGTAAGGAACGCAGGGGGCCTAATCAGCCCCAGCATTTT
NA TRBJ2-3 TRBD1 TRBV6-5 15 CASSNPGQGTDTQYF TGTGCCAGCAGTAACCCGGGACAGGGAACAGATACGCAGTATTTT
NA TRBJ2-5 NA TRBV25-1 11 CASSAQETQYF TGTGCCAGCAGTGCTCAAGAGACCCAGTACTTC
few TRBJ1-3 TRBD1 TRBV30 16 CAWRKDGTVTGNTIYF TGTGCCTGGAGGAAGGATGGGACAGTAACTGGAAACACCATATATTTT
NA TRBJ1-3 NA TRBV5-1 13 CASSVGPGNTIYF TGCGCCAGCAGCGTAGGGCCCGGAAACACCATATATTTT
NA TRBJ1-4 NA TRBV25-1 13 CASSDLGREKLFF TGTGCCAGCAGTGATTTGGGGCGGGAAAAACTGTTTTTT
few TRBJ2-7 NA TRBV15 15 CATSRDVGHLYEQYF TGTGCCACCAGCAGAGATGTGGGACACCTCTACGAGCAGTACTTC
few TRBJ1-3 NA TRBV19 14 CASGPIGLGGTIYF TGTGCCAGTGGGCCTATCGGGCTTGGGGGCACCATATATTTT
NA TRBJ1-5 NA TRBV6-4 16 CASFPTGTWVHQPQHF TGTGCCAGTTTCCCGACAGGCACATGGGTCCATCAGCCCCAGCATTTT
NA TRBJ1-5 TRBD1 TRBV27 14 CASSRTGINQPQHF TGTGCCAGCAGCCGGACAGGGATCAATCAGCCCCAGCATTTT
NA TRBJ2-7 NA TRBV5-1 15 CASSWTTGTHSEQYF TGCGCCAGCAGCTGGACCACCGGGACCCACTCCGAGCAGTACTTC
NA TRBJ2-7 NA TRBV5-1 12 CASSLSGYEQYF TGCGCCAGCAGCTTGTCCGGCTACGAGCAGTACTTC
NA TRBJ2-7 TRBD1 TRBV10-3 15 CAISDLLDRAYEQYF TGTGCCATCAGTGACCTCCTAGACAGGGCCTACGAGCAGTACTTC
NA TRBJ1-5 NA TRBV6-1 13 CASSDRVDQPQHF TGTGCCAGCAGTGACAGGGTAGACCAGCCCCAGCATTTT
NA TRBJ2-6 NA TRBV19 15 CASSTEASGANVLTF TGTGCCAGTAGCACCGAAGCGTCTGGGGCCAACGTCCTGACTTTC
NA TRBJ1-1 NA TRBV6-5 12 CASRSTETEAFF TGTGCCAGCAGATCCACAGAGACTGAAGCTTTCTTT
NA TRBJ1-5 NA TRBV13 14 CASSLGGGNQPQHF TGTGCCAGCAGCTTAGGGGGAGGCAATCAGCCCCAGCATTTT
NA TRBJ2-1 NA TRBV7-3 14 CASSLMGLGDEQFF TGTGCCAGCAGCTTAATGGGCCTCGGGGATGAGCAGTTCTTC
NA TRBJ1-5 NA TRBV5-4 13 CASSFDKDQPQHF TGTGCCAGCAGCTTTGACAAGGATCAGCCCCAGCATTTT
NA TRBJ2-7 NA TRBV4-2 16 CASSQGTSEAKYEQYF TGTGCCAGCAGCCAAGGAACCTCAGAGGCTAAATACGAGCAGTACTTC
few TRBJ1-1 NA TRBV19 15 CASTLNWAGDTEAFF TGTGCCAGTACCCTAAACTGGGCCGGTGACACTGAAGCTTTCTTT
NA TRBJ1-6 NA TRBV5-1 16 CASSLDGGASNSPLHF TGCGCCAGCAGCTTGGACGGGGGGGCAAGTAATTCACCCCTCCACTTT
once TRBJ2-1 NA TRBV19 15 CASSPSASSYNEQFF TGTGCCAGTAGTCCTAGCGCGAGCTCCTACAATGAGCAGTTCTTC
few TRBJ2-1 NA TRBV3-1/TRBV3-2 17 CASSQYGRTQQNNEQFF TGTGCCAGCAGCCAATACGGGCGGACCCAGCAAAACAATGAGCAGTTCTTC
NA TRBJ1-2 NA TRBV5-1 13 CASSPEASRGYTF TGCGCCAGCAGCCCCGAGGCAAGTCGGGGCTACACCTTC
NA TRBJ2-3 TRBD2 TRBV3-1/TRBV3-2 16 CASSQTGTTRTDTQYF TGTGCCAGCAGCCAAACCGGGACTACACGCACAGATACGCAGTATTTT
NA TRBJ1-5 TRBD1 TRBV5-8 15 CASSLARTGGEPQHF TGTGCCAGCAGCTTGGCCAGGACAGGGGGAGAGCCCCAGCATTTT
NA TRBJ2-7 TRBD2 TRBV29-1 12 CSVGEGGDEQYF TGCAGCGTTGGGGAGGGTGGTGACGAGCAGTACTTC
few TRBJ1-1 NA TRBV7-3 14 CASSLGTPNTEAFF TGTGCCAGCAGCCTTGGGACACCGAACACTGAAGCTTTCTTT
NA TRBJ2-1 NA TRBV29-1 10 CSVQSAEQFF TGCAGCGTTCAGTCGGCTGAGCAGTTCTTC
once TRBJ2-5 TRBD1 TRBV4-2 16 CASSRSDRGSPETQYF TGTGCCAGCAGCCGCTCCGACAGGGGGAGTCCGGAGACCCAGTACTTC
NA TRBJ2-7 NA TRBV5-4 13 CASSLGGMFGQYF TGTGCCAGCAGCTTGGGGGGCATGTTCGGGCAGTACTTC
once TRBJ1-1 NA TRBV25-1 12 CASSEVGGGAFF TGTGCCAGCAGTGAGGTAGGGGGAGGGGCTTTCTTT
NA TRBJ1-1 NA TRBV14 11 CASSHDLEAFF TGTGCCAGCAGCCACGATCTTGAAGCTTTCTTT